This TCR beta chain was found in a study of shared clonotypes between healthy human individuals. Study conclusions and caveats: Memory subsets had estimated richness that was generally smaller than that of naive subsets.

Nashville, Tennessee was home to all donors, who were Caucasian adults. For this clone: Its antigen is as yet unknown.

The CDR3 has 13 residues. The germline V and J ends were trimmed by 2 bases and 4 bases, with 8 bases remaining between them. Germline values: CDR1 MNHEY, CDR2 SVGAGI. TCRdb's table, derived via immunoSEQ multiplex PCR, lists solely in-frame clones and lacks some. This sample has over 2 million clones, with about nine tenths found just once. The receptor was derived from a man in his late teens or twenties in good health. Some clones in this sample may be carry-over from other donors' samples. V is TRBV6-5 and J is TRBJ1-1; a weak D match, TRBD1 (6 bases). The sequencing sample was made of naive CD4+ T cells from PBMCs. Subset specified: CD45RA+ positively selected. The CDR3 bases are TGTGCCAGCAGTTACCGGGGGGCCACTGAAGCTTTCTTT. Its translation is CASSYRGATEAFF.